The sequence of this T cell receptor (beta chain) was determined in a study of blood T cell repertoires in COVID-19. The count of this clone is one. V lost 4 bases, J lost 3 bases, and 8 bases stayed unmatched. This CDR3 contains 15 residues. CDR1 SGHRS and CDR2 YFSETQ come from the germline V gene. Original processing methods: From reference gene primer amplification, estimates of nucleated cell counts were derived. This table comes from immunoSEQ multiplex PCR, and its TCRdb copy is limited to in-frame clones, with some not included. D and trimming come from the DNA, and the V and J calls and clone size come from that table. The data contain 200,000 or so clones, around 81% of them singletons.

The sample was peripheral blood. The TCR originated in a woman aged 80 or older with COVID-19, enrolled during active disease. The chain is built from TRBV5-1 and TRBJ2-7, with 9 nucleotides matching TRBD1. CDR3 nucleotide sequence: TGCGCCAGCAGCAAGGGGACAGGGTTAGACTACGAGCAGTACTTC. It translates to CASSKGTGLDYEQYF. Looking up the rest from reference TRBV5-1 and TRBJ2-7 gives the full variable domain: KAGVTQTPRYLIKTRGQQVTLSCSPISGHRSVSWYQQTPGQGLQFLFEYFSETQRNKGNFPGRFSGRQFSNSRSEMNVSTLELGDSALYLCASSKGTGLDYEQYFGPGTRLTVT.